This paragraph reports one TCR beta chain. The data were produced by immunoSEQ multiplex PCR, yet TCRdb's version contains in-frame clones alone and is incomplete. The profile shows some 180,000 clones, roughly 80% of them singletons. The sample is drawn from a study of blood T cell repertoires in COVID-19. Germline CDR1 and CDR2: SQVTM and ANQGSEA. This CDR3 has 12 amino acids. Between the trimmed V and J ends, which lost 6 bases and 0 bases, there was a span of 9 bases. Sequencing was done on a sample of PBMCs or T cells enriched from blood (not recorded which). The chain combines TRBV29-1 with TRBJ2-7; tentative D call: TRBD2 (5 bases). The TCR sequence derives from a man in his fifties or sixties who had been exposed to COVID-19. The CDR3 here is CSVTTSSYEQYF. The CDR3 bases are TGCAGCGTCACAACTAGCTCCTACGAGCAGTACTTC.